The TCR beta chain described here comes from a study of T-cell reconstitution after alpha-beta-depleted transplantation in children. Trimming removed 8 bases at V and 2 bases at J, with 9 bases between. The CDR3 length is 12 residues. Unique molecular identifiers were incorporated when the TCRbeta library was constructed. TCRdb recomputed calls from the PCR reads with MiXCR, one row per CDR3 protein. Of more than 150,000 distinct CDR3 sequences in the sample, approximately 6.6% were seen once. This clonotype was recorded many times. This clonotype was obtained from a human donor who donated a stem cell graft to a child with Wiskott-Aldrich syndrome. This specimen was PBMCs from the stem cell graft donor, taken from the stem cell graft. This rearrangement joins TRBV12-3 or TRBV12-4 to TRBJ2-5, with a possible D match to TRBD1 (5 bases). CDR3 DNA sequence: TGTGCCAGCCAGGGTCTACAAGAGACCCAGTACTTC. It encodes CASQGLQETQYF.